Listed below are T cell receptor beta chains from one sample, sequenced in a study of shared clonotypes between healthy human individuals. TCRdb keeps only in-frame clones here, not all; method: immunoSEQ multiplex PCR. The data contain around 550,000 clones, about 96% of them singletons. Sequenced: naive CD4+ T cells sorted from blood. The receptors derive from a woman under 40 in good health. Each CDR3 is given without its conserved first and last residue.

TRBJ2-3 TRBV9 ASSVGVTDTDTQY
TRBJ2-2 TRBV19 ASSPGTGMNTGELF
TRBJ2-1 TRBV11-3 ASSLAGTKYNEQF
TRBJ2-7 TRBV4-2 ASSQAGTSGRAYEQY
TRBJ1-1 TRBV13 ASSLEVASRYYMNTEAF
TRBJ2-7 TRBV27 ASSRVSIQPIPYEQY
TRBJ2-7 TRBV19 ASSRQLAGTPYEQY
TRBJ1-2 TRBV2 ASSESGSNYGYT
TRBJ2-1 TRBV28 ASSPLGLAVNEQF
TRBJ1-1 TRBV21-1 ASSQPEYTIRTEAF
TRBJ1-5 TRBV19 ASSTLQGRGGNQPQH
TRBJ1-4 TRBV4-1 ASSQFAATNEKLF
TRBJ2-7 TRBV19 ASRETGGISYEQY
TRBJ1-2 TRBV2 ASVRQETHGYT
NA TRBV6-5 ASSYFGALHYEQY
TRBJ1-5 TRBV2 ASSAGTGGLPQH
TRBJ2-1 TRBV7-3 ASSLSSGSVNEQF
TRBJ2-7 TRBV28 ASSLRDSYEQY
TRBJ1-3 TRBV7-6 ASSLTGPFSGNTIY
TRBJ2-3 TRBV19 ASSIRGLTDTQY
TRBJ2-2 TRBV11-2 ASSPYVPETGELF